This T cell receptor beta chain derives from a study of T cell repertoires in cytomegalovirus infection. Study-wide results and caveats: HLA-C-restricted CMV clonotypes gave the most frequent clonotype in two of eight donors.

Each CDR3 protein gets one entry after TCRdb re-called the reads with MiXCR. The sample includes about 920,000 distinct CDR3 sequences, approximately 33% of them seen just once. CDR3 length: 11 amino acids. The germline V gene encodes CDR1 SGHTA and CDR2 FQGNSA. The V and J ends lost 1 base and 15 bases respectively, with 7 bases between them. As concerns this clonotype: Its antigen is currently unknown.

J is TRBJ1-6 and V is TRBV7-2, with unresolved D. The input for sequencing was cultured CD8+ T cells from PBMCs, taken from culture after CMV antigen stimulation. This clonotype was obtained from a human donor in good health (CMV status not recorded). Some clones in this sample may be carry-over from other donors' samples. The CDR3 region has the DNA TGTGCCAGCAGCTTAGAACCCGGCCTCCACTTT. Its translation is CASSLEPGLHF.